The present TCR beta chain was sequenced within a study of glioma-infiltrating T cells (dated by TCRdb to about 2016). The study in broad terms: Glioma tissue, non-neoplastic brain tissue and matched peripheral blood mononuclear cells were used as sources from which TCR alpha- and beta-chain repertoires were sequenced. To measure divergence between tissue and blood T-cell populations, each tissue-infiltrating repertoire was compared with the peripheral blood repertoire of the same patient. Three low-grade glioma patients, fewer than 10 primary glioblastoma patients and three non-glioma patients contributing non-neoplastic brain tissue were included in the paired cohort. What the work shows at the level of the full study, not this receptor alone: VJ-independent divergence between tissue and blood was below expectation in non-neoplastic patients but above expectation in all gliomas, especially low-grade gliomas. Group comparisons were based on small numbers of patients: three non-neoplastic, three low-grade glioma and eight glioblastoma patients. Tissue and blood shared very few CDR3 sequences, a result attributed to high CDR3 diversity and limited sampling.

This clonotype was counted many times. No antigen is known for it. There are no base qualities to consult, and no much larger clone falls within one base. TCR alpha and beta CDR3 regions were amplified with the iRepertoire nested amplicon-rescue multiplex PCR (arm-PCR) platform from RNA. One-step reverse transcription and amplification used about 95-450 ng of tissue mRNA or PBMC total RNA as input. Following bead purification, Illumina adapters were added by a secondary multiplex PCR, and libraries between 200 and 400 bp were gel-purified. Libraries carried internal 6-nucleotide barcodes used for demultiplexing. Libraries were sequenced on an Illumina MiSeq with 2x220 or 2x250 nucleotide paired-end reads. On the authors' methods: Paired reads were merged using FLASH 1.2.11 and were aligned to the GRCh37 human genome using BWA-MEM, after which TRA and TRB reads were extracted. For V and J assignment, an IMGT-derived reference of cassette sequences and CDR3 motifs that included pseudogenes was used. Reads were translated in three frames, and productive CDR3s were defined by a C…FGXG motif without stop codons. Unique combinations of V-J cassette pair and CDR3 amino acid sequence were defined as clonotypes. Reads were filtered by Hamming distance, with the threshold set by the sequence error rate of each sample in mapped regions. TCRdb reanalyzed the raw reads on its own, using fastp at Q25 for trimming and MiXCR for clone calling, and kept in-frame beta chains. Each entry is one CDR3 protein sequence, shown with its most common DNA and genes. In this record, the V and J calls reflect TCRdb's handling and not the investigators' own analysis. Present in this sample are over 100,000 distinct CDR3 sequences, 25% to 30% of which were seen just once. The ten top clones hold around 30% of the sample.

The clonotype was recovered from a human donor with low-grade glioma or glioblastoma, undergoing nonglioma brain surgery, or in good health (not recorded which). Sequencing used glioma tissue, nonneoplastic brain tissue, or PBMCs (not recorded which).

The CDR3 sequence is CASSFREGGLQPQHF. DNA sequence: TGTGCCAGCAGTTTCAGGGAAGGAGGATTACAGCCCCAGCATTTT. This sequence uses TRBV28 and TRBJ1-5; D gene: possibly TRBD1, on 5 matching bases. A distance of 16 bases separates the germline ends of V and J, which lose 3 bases and 7 bases respectively. The CDR3 contains 15 residues, cysteine and phenylalanine counted. Only the CDR3 region is kept as DNA, spanning 45 bases read in frame from base 1. Taken from the germline V gene, the CDR1 and CDR2 loops are MDHEN and SYDVKM. With the portions outside the CDR3 filled from the reference TRBV28 and TRBJ1-5 genes, the complete variable region becomes DVKVTQSSRYLVKRTGEKVFLECVQDMDHENMFWYRQDPGLGLRLIYFSYDVKMKEKGDIPEGYSVSREKKERFSLILESASTNQTSMYLCASSFREGGLQPQHFGDGTRLSIL.